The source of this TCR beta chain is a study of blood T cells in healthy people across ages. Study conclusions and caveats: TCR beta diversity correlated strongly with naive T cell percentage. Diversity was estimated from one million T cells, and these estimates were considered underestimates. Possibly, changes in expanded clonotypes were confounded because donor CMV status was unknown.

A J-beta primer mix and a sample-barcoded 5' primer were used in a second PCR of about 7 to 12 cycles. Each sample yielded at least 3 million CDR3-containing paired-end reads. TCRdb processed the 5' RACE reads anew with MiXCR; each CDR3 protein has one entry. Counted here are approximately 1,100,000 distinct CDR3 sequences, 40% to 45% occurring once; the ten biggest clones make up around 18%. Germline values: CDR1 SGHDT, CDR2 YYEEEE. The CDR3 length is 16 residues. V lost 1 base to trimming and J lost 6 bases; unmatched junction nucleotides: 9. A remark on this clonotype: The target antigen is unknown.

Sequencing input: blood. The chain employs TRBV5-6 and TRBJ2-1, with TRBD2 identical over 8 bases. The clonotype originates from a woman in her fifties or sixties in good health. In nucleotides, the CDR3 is TGTGCCAGCAGCTTGTTTTCGCTAGCGGGCATCAATGAGCAGTTCTTC. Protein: CASSLFSLAGINEQFF. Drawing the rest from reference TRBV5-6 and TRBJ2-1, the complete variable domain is DAGVTQSPTHLIKTRGQQVTLRCSPKSGHDTVSWYQQALGQGPQFIFQYYEEEERQRGNFPDRFSGHQFPNYSSELNVNALLLGDSALYLCASSLFSLAGINEQFFGPGTRLTVL.